These 19 T cell receptor beta chains came from one sample sequenced in a study of early T cells in non-severe SARS-CoV-2 infection. From the 5' RACE reads, TCRdb called clonotypes with MiXCR, one entry per CDR3 protein. Found here are 75,000 to 80,000 distinct CDR3 sequences, over 9% of them singletons; the top ten hold about 12%. The source was whole blood, collected at baseline. The receptors were sampled from an adult who was a healthcare worker with PCR-confirmed SARS-CoV-2 infection or an uninfected control (not recorded which).

The sample holds many counts of this clonotype. The rearrangement joins TRBV6-6 to TRBJ2-1; TRBD1 matches 11 bases. This CDR3 is built from 14 residues. Germline V gene data show CDR1 as MNHNY and CDR2 as SVGAGI (reference sequence). V gave up 6 bases and J gave up 7 bases; unmatched junction bases: 5. The CDR3 loop reads CASRQRDRGNEQFF. CDR3 sequence (DNA): TGTGCCAGCAGGCAACGGGACAGGGGGAATGAGCAGTTCTTC.

This clonotype was recorded a few times. V gene TRBV29-1 combines with J gene TRBJ2-2, with D maybe TRBD1 (6 bases). CDR1 and CDR2 from the germline V gene are SQVTM and ANQGSEA. V gave up 4 bases and J gave up 8 bases, with 17 bases separating them. CDR3 length: 14 amino acids. CDR3 sequence (DNA): TGCAGCGTTGGGAACCGACAGGACTCGGGGGAGCTGTTTTTT. Translated, it gives CSVGNRQDSGELFF.

This clonotype was observed many times. The CDR3 bases are TGTGCCAGCAGACAGGGAGCCTGGAACACTGAAGCTTTCTTT. Translated, it gives CASRQGAWNTEAFF. V is TRBV12-3 or TRBV12-4 and J is TRBJ1-1; D may be TRBD1 (6 bases). This CDR3 region has 14 residues. V lost 6 bases, J lost 1 base, and 12 bases lay in between.

This clonotype was seen only a few times. V and J are TRBV12-3 or TRBV12-4 and TRBJ1-2, with D unclear. V was clipped by 6 bases and J by 6 bases, with 14 bases between them. The CDR3 extends over 13 amino acids. In DNA form, the CDR3 reads TGTGCCAGCAGGGCCCCGGGTCAGGATGGCTACACCTTC. Translation: CASRAPGQDGYTF.

This clonotype was counted between two and nine times. The V and J genes are TRBV19 and TRBJ2-7; D might be TRBD2 (6 bases). The CDR3 contains 14 residues. The germline CDR1 and CDR2 sequences are LNHDA and SQIVND (reference sequence). Trimming took 8 bases from V and 0 from J, leaving 14 bases between them. This CDR3 is CASQGRDPSYEQYF. In DNA, the CDR3 is TGTGCCAGTCAAGGGCGGGACCCCTCCTACGAGCAGTACTTC.

This chain connects TRBV29-1 to TRBJ1-2, with D unclear. Germline-derived CDR1 and CDR2 are SQVTM and ANQGSEA. V was cut by 4 bases and J by 3 bases, with 6 bases left in between. The CDR3 runs 11 residues. The DNA for the CDR3 is TGCAGCGTTGGGTGGGACTATGGCTACACCTTC. Translation: CSVGWDYGYTF.

The table lists this clonotype with a few counts. The chain couples TRBV11-2 to TRBJ2-7; D tentatively fits TRBD1 or TRBD2 (6 bases each). The V gene's germline CDR1 is SGHAT and CDR2 FQNNGV. Trimming removed 6 bases at V and 7 bases at J, with 19 bases between. The CDR3 sequence is 14 residues long. CDR3: CASSTRTGGVEQYF. CDR3 DNA: TGTGCCAGCAGTACCCGTACCGGGGGCGTTGAGCAGTACTTC.

This clonotype was observed a handful of times. This chain joins TRBV28 and TRBJ1-6, with unresolved D. Germline values: CDR1 MDHEN, CDR2 SYDVKM. V dropped 5 bases and J dropped 6 bases, with 17 bases sitting between them. This CDR3 has 16 amino acids. The CDR3 coding sequence is TGTGCCAGCAGTACGCCGAGGGAACCCCTTAATTCACCCCTCCACTTT. Translation: CASSTPREPLNSPLHF.

The rearrangement joins TRBV6-1 to TRBJ2-4, with 8 bases aligning to TRBD2. J gave up 0 bases and V 9 bases, and 13 bases lay outside the gene matches. This CDR3 comprises 17 residues. Per the germline V gene, CDR1 is MNHNS and CDR2 is SASEGT. CDR3 nucleotides: TGTGCCAGTTCCCCCGTAAGCGGGGGAATAGCCAAAAACATTCAGTACTTC. It translates to CASSPVSGGIAKNIQYF.

This clonotype was picked up a small number of times. The chain recombines TRBV9 with TRBJ2-1, with D unclear. The CDR3 is made up of 15 amino acids. V shed 0 bases and J shed 0 bases, with 7 bases lying between them. The germline V gene has CDR1 SGDLS and CDR2 YYNGEE. The CDR3 region is CASSVGLNSYNEQFF. The CDR3 nucleotides are TGTGCCAGCAGCGTAGGTCTTAACTCCTACAATGAGCAGTTCTTC.

The genes are TRBV28 and TRBJ1-1; unclear D gene. Germline V gene lookup returns CDR1 MDHEN and CDR2 SYDVKM. The CDR3 loop spans 13 amino acids. The V end was cut by 4 bases, the J end by 1 base, with 7 bases between. CDR3 region: CASSSRPNTEAFF. The CDR3, as DNA: TGTGCCAGCAGTTCCAGACCGAACACTGAAGCTTTCTTT.

In its sample, this clonotype was seen a few times. The chain recombines TRBV25-1 with TRBJ2-7, with D uncertain. V was shortened by 2 bases and J by 5 bases, with 10 bases between the two germline ends. The CDR3 has 13 amino acids. Per the germline V gene, CDR1 is MGHDK and CDR2 is SYGVNS. CDR3 protein: CASSEAPTHEQYF. CDR3 nucleotides: TGTGCCAGCAGTGAAGCCCCGACTCACGAGCAGTACTTC.

The chain employs TRBV6-2 or TRBV6-3 and TRBJ1-6, with D hard to call. The V gene's germline CDR1 is MNHEY and CDR2 SVGEGT. The CDR3 spans 16 residues. V dropped 2 bases and J dropped 0 bases, with 8 bases sitting between them. The CDR3 here is CASSYEGSSYNSPLHF. CDR3 bases: TGTGCCAGCAGTTACGAAGGAAGCTCCTATAATTCACCCCTCCACTTT.

V usage is TRBV7-3 and J usage is TRBJ2-3; D tentatively reads TRBD1 or TRBD2 (6 bases each). Germline V gene sequence: CDR1 SGHTA, CDR2 FQGTGA. The CDR3 loop spans 15 amino acids. With 4 bases removed from V and 2 bases from J, the gap between germline ends came to 13 bases. CDR3 amino acids: CASSWDGGLTDTQYF. CDR3 bases: TGTGCCAGCAGCTGGGACGGGGGCCTCACAGATACGCAGTATTTT.

This clonotype has a handful of counts. The chain employs TRBV20-1 and TRBJ2-1, with 8 positions matching TRBD1. Germline values: CDR1 DFQATT, CDR2 SNEGSKA (reference sequence). The CDR3 length is 15 residues. Germline trimming cut 5 bases from V and 4 bases from J; bases unmatched to any gene: 10. The CDR3 nucleotides read TGCAGTGCTCCACCCGGGACAGGAACATACAATGAGCAGTTCTTC. Its translation is CSAPPGTGTYNEQFF.

The chain joins TRBV5-1 to TRBJ1-2; D gene uncertain. With 4 bases removed from V and 0 bases from J, the gap between germline ends came to 10 bases. The CDR3 runs to 14 residues. The germline V gene encodes CDR1 SGHRS and CDR2 YFSETQ. The CDR3 is CASSTTAANYGYTF. The CDR3 DNA reads as TGCGCCAGCAGCACCACCGCAGCTAACTATGGCTACACCTTC. The full variable domain, rest sourced from reference TRBV5-1 and TRBJ1-2, is KAGVTQTPRYLIKTRGQQVTLSCSPISGHRSVSWYQQTPGQGLQFLFEYFSETQRNKGNFPGRFSGRQFSNSRSEMNVSTLELGDSALYLCASSTTAANYGYTFGSGTRLTVV.

V gene TRBV6-2 or TRBV6-3 combines with J gene TRBJ1-2; TRBD1 agrees at 8 bases. This CDR3 comprises 15 residues. V gave up 4 bases and J gave up 4 bases; unmatched junction bases: 8. The V gene's germline CDR1 is MNHEY and CDR2 SVGEGT. CDR3 sequence: CASSFSDREPYGYTF. In DNA form, the CDR3 reads TGTGCCAGCAGTTTTTCGGACAGGGAGCCCTATGGCTACACCTTC.

Worth noting for this clonotype: The junction does not match germline at one end; this may be a read error. V gene TRBV7-2 combines with J gene TRBJ2-4; the D gene is possibly TRBD2 (7 bases). This CDR3 spans 16 amino acids. The germline V gene has CDR1 SGHTA and CDR2 FQGNSA. The CDR3, as DNA: TGTGCCAGCAGCTTAGCGCTAGGGGGGGCCAAAAGCATTCAGTACTTC. It translates to CASSLALGGAKSIQYF.

This clonotype was seen only a few times. The rearrangement uses TRBV7-2 and TRBJ2-2; 8 bases fit TRBD2. The CDR3 runs 17 residues. The V segment lost 5 bases and the J segment 5 bases; nucleotides outside the gene matches: 13. Germline CDR1 reads SGHTA; CDR2 reads FQGNSA. The CDR3 protein is CASSKRVAGRRTGELFF. The CDR3 DNA is TGTGCCAGCAGCAAGAGGGTAGCGGGGAGGAGAACCGGGGAGCTGTTTTTT.